This T cell receptor (beta chain) was sequenced for a study of T cell responses to AZD1222 COVID-19 vaccine. The CDR3 has 14 amino acids. V was cut by 5 bases and J by 0 bases, with 10 bases left in between. Germline CDR1 is SGHTA and CDR2 is FQGNSA. This table comes from immunoSEQ multiplex PCR, and its TCRdb copy is limited to in-frame clones, with some not included. The sample carries approximately 60,000 clones, 75% to 90% recorded once. The source material was peripheral blood, sampled 28 days after the second AZD1222 dose. This chain links TRBV7-2 with TRBJ1-2; D unresolved. The sequence was collected from an adult who received the AZD1222 COVID-19 vaccine. CDR3 protein: CASSPGGSNYGYTF. The CDR3 DNA follows: TGTGCCAGCAGCCCAGGCGGCTCTAACTATGGCTACACCTTC.